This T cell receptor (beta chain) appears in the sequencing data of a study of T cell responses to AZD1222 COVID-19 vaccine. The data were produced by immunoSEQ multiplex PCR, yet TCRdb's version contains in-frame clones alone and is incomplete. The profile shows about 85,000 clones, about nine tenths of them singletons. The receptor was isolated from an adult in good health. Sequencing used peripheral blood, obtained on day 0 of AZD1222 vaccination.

The CDR3 DNA sequence: TGCAGCGTTGAAGGGGGTACCCACACCGGGGAGCTGTTTTTT. The encoded protein is CSVEGGTHTGELFF. The chain is built from TRBV29-1 and TRBJ2-2; D is unresolved. V was cut by 1 base and J by 3 bases, with 9 bases left in between. Germline V lookup: CDR1 SQVTM, CDR2 ANQGSEA. The CDR3 extends over 14 amino acids.